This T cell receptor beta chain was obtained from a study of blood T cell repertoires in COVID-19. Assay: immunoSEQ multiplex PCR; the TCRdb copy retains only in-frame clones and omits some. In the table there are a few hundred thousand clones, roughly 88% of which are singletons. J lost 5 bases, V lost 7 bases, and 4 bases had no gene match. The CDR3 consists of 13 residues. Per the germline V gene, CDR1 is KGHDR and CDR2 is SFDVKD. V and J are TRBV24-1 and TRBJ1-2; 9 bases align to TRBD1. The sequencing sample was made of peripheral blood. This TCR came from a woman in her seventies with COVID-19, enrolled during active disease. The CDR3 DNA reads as TGTGCCACCAGCACAGGGGGCGTATATGGCTACACCTTC. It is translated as CATSTGGVYGYTF.